This TCR beta chain was captured in a study of blood T cells in healthy people across ages. A second PCR, run for roughly 7 to 11 cycles, used a sample-barcoded 5' primer plus a J-beta primer mix. The authors tagged each cDNA molecule using a template-switch adaptor with 12 random nucleotides. One entry per CDR3 protein results from TCRdb running MiXCR on the 5' RACE reads. The table records approximately 800,000 distinct CDR3 sequences, around half of them present only once. The study, taken as a whole, reports: Fewer expanded clones and more diversity marked long-lived versus aged donors.

With regard to this clonotype: Its antigen is not known.

PBMCs were isolated at a quantity of at least 7 million per sample. With 4 bases clipped from V and 11 bases from J, the junction kept 8 bases outside the gene matches. The CDR3 contains 13 residues. CDR1 is SGHRS, CDR2 YFSETQ, per germline. This sequence was found in a man older than 75 in good health. The chain carries TRBV5-1 and TRBJ1-1; 10 bases fit TRBD1. Sequenced input: blood. CDR3 loop: CASSPGQGNSAFF. CDR3 nucleotide sequence: TGCGCCAGCAGCCCGGGACAGGGGAACTCGGCTTTCTTT.